This TCR beta chain emerged from a study of vaccination and CD4 T cells after COVID-19. Study-level points and caveats: In convalescent patients, a median about 89% of reactive clones appeared only post-vaccination.

Oncomine TCR Beta short-read sequencing was applied to DNA from cultured CD4+ T cells. Genomic DNA was isolated from cultured CD4+ T cells. TCRdb reprocessed the PCR reads with MiXCR, giving one entry per CDR3 protein. The table records fewer than 15,000 distinct CDR3 sequences, around 40% of them present only once. The sample's treatment: approximately 10-day PBMC culture with coronavirus spike peptide pools or control peptides (ViraFEST assay). The CDR3 has 12 amino acids. Germline V gene lookup returns CDR1 MNHEY and CDR2 SMNVEV (reference sequence). The V end lost 7 bases, the J end lost 1 base, and 7 bases lay between the germline ends. This clonotype was detected only a few times. Its specificity is not known.

Sequencing was performed on CD4+ T cells from blood, cultured in vitro, taken after SARS-CoV-2 vaccination. The J gene is TRBJ1-1, the V gene TRBV27; D remains unclear. The TCR comes from a human donor who had recovered from COVID-19. CDR3 in amino acids: CASTTTNTEAFF. CDR3 nucleotides: TGTGCCAGCACAACCACGAACACTGAAGCTTTCTTT.